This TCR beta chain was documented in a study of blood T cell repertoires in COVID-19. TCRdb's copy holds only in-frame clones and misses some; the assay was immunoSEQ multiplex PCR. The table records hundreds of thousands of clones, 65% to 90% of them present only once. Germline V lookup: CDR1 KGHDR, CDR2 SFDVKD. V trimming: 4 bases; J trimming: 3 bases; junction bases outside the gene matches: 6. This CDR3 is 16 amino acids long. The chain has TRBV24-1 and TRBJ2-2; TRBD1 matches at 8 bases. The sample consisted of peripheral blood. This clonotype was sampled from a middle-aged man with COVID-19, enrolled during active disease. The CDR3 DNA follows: TGTGCCACCAGTGACCCCGGACAGGGAGACACCGGGGAGCTGTTTTTT. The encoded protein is CATSDPGQGDTGELFF.